The next 4 T cell receptor beta chains were all read from a single sample in a study of blood T cells in healthy people across ages. It was with a sample-barcoded 5' primer and a J-beta primer mix that a second PCR of about 6 to 12 cycles was run. MiXCR, run by TCRdb on the 5' RACE reads, gives a single entry per CDR3 protein. The data contain about 1.1 million distinct CDR3 sequences, roughly two fifths of them singletons. The specimen was blood. The receptor source for this set is a man between 18 and 35 years old in good health.

The CDR3 DNA follows: TGTGCCAGCAGTTACGCGGTGAACACTGAAGCTTTCTTT. Its protein product is CASSYAVNTEAFF. V and J are TRBV6-5 and TRBJ1-1; no clear D gene. Germline lookup yields CDR1 MNHEY and CDR2 SVGAGI. The V gene lost 2 bases and the J gene lost 0 bases, with 4 bases spanning the gap. This CDR3 has 13 residues.

A few counts support this clonotype. The V gene is TRBV2, the J gene TRBJ1-2; D perhaps matches TRBD1 (5 bases). V was cut by 7 bases and J by 8 bases, with 14 bases left in between. This CDR3 spans 12 amino acids. CDR1 and CDR2 (germline): SNHLY, FYNNEI. In DNA, the CDR3 is TGTGCCAGCATAGCAGGGTACGAAGGCTACACCTTC. Its translation: CASIAGYEGYTF.

In this sample, this clonotype turned up a few times. The rearrangement links TRBV20-1 to TRBJ2-7; 14 bases are a match to TRBD2. In germline, CDR1 is DFQATT, CDR2 SNEGSKA (reference sequence). This CDR3 is 16 amino acids long. Unmatched junction bases numbered 7, after V lost 6 bases and J lost 0 bases. The CDR3 sequence is CSALRTSGGISYEQYF. The CDR3 DNA is TGCAGTGCCCTAAGGACTAGCGGGGGGATCTCCTACGAGCAGTACTTC.

Comment on this clonotype: The junction shows a germline mismatch at one end, possibly a read error. The chain carries TRBV12-5 and TRBJ2-1, with D maybe TRBD2 (5 bases). Germline assignment: CDR1 LGHNT and CDR2 FRNRAP. The CDR3 loop spans 18 amino acids. CDR3 bases: TGTACTAGTGGTTTGGTACGGATTTTTGGGAGTATCTACAATGAGCAGTTCTTC. Protein product: CTSGLVRIFGSIYNEQFF.